This TCR beta chain was retrieved from a study of cytomegalovirus exposure and HLA in healthy donors. The wider study: Of 398 genotyped donors, around 76% clustered with self-reported Caucasian donors.

V lost 0 bases and J lost 6; bases outside the gene matches: 5. This CDR3 has 14 amino acids. The germline V gene has CDR1 SGHRS and CDR2 YFSETQ. This PCR relied on a set of 60 Vbeta primers and 13 Jbeta primers. Per the original data handling: Unique TCR beta chains numbered around 80 million in a later analysis, with some 9.9 million shared. Only in-frame clones appear in the TCRdb table, and some are missing; sequencing was by immunoSEQ multiplex PCR. D and trimming were read from the DNA, whereas the V and J calls and clone size are those reported in that table. Its listing shows around 150,000 clones. A note on this clone: The antigen remains unidentified.

Notes on the study in general: Some V segments, including TRBV6-2 and TRBV6-3, were excluded as indistinguishable.

The sample comprised PBMCs. The J gene is TRBJ1-2, the V gene TRBV5-1; 7 bases map to TRBD1. This clonotype was sampled from a young man in good health and CMV-seronegative. The CDR3 loop is CASSLGDSPDGYTF. The CDR3 nucleotides are TGCGCCAGCAGCTTGGGGGACAGCCCTGATGGCTACACCTTC.